This record looks at one T cell receptor beta chain sequence and its context. This clonotype was seen ten or more times. What antigen it recognizes has not been identified. The record has no base qualities; no much larger clone is one base away. CDR1 and CDR2, per the germline V gene (reference sequence), are DFQATT and SNEGSKA. From its cysteine to its phenylalanine, the CDR3 spans 13 amino acids. CDR3 DNA only is kept here, 39 bases in frame from base 1. Trimming at the junction amounts to 1 base on V and 1 base on J, and the germline ends lie 6 bases apart. Genomic DNA was used as template for profiling of TCR beta VDJ combinations and CDR3 sequences. TCR repertoire sequencing was run on an Illumina HiSeq 2000. In the source study's methods: Repertoire assessment relied on Simpson's diversity index, CDR3 size and DJ length profiles, and TRBV/TRBJ rearrangement plots. The most abundant DNA sequence in the deep sequencing data was defined as the immunodominant clone. CDR3 amino acid sequences were screened for sharing across subjects and were compared with published repertoires and the VDJdb database. Using fastp at Q25 and MiXCR, TCRdb reprocessed the public reads and kept productive beta chains. Entries are consolidated by CDR3 protein sequence, retaining the most common genes and DNA. For this entry, the V and J calls and clone size follow TCRdb and not the study's own pipeline. The sample table contains 100,000 to 150,000 distinct CDR3 sequences; only one count was recorded for approximately 36% of them. The ten largest clonotypes hold about 2.7% of the sample.

The data belong to a study of CD8+CD57+ T cells in acquired aplastic anemia listed by TCRdb under 2018. Background for the entire study: A mean of about 3 ug of DNA, ranging from roughly 0.18 to 30 ug, was extracted from sorted CD4+ and CD8+ cells. CD8+CD57+ expansion was defined as a frequency above the mean frequency observed in healthy subjects. Broader findings and caveats from the paper: Between patients and healthy controls, no significant difference in CD8+ Simpson's diversity was found (P=0.060). About 28 CD8+ CDR3 sequences were found in both patients and controls but appeared to be highly expressed in patients and within the immunodominant clones of the patients.

The patients picked for sequencing were ones in whom flow cytometry had shown an expansion of CD8+CD57+ cells. All patients had severe acquired aplastic anemia diagnosed by International Study of Aplastic Anemia and Agranulocytosis and Camitta criteria. No patient had received any therapy when blood was sampled. In this study, sorted CD4+ and CD8+ T cells from the blood of healthy subjects and of severe aplastic anemia patients had their TCR repertoires deep-sequenced. In the USA, patient enrollment took place under clinicaltrials.gov protocols 00001620, 01623167, 00001397, 00071045, 00081523 and 00961064. Ficoll-Paque density gradient centrifugation was used to isolate peripheral blood mononuclear cells. Before DNA was extracted, CD4+ and CD8+ T cells were sorted using either FACS or magnetic beads.

The clonotype originates from a human donor with aplastic anemia. In this chain, TRBV20-1 is recombined with TRBJ2-3; a confident D gene designation cannot be given. The sample consisted of sorted CD4+, CD8+, or CD8+CD57+ T cells (not recorded which) from PBMCs. In nucleotide form, the sequence is TGCAGTGCTAGAGTTCCGGGCACAGATACGCAGTATTTT. Translation gives CSARVPGTDTQYF.